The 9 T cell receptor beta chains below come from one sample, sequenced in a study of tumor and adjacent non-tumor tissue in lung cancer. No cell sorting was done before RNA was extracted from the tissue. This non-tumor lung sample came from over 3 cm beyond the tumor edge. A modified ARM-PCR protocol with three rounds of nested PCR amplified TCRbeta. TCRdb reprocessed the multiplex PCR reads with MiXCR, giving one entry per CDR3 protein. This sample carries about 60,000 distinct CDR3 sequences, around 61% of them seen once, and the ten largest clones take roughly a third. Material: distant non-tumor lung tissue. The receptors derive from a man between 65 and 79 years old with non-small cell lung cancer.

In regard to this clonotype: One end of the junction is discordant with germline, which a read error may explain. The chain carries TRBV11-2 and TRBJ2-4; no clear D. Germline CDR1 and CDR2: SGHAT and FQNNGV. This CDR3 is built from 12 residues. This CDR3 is CASRLTKNVQYF. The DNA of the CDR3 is TGTGCCAGTAGATTAACCAAAAACGTTCAGTACTTC.

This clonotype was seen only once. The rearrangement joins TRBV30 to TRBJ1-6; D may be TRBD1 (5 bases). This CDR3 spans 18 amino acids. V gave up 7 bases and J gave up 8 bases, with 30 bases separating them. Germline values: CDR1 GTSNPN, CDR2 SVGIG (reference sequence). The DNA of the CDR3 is TGTGCCTCCGTGGAGGGGCGATGGAGCGGATGCTCGGATTCACCCCTCCACTTT. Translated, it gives CASVEGRWSGCSDSPLHF.

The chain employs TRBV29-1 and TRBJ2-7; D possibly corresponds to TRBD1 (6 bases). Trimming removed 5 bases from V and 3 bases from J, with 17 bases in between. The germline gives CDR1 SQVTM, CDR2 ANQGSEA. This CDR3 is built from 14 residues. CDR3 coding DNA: TGCAGCGTTCTACCCGGGACATCACGCTACGAGCAGTACTTC. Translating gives CSVLPGTSRYEQYF.

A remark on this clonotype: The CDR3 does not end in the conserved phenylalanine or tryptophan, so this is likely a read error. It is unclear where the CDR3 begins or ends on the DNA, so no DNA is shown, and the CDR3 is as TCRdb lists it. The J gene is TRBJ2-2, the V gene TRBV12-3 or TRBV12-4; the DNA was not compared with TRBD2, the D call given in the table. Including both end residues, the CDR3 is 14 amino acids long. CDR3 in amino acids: CASSSSGRVGELYY.

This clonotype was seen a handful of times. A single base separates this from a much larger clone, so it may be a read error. DNA for the CDR3: TGTGTCAGCAGTTTAGGTGTAGGGGGCAATCAGCCCCAGCATTTT. This gives the protein CVSSLGVGGNQPQHF. This chain uses TRBV12-3 or TRBV12-4 with TRBJ1-5; TRBD1 might be the D (5 bases). The CDR3 runs to 15 residues.

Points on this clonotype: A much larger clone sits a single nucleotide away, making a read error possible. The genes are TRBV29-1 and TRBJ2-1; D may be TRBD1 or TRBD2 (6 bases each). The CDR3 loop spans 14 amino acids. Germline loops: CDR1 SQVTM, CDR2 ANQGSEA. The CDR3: CSVEPGGSYNGQFF. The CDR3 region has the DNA TGCAGCGTAGAACCCGGGGGCTCCTACAATGGGCAGTTCTTC.

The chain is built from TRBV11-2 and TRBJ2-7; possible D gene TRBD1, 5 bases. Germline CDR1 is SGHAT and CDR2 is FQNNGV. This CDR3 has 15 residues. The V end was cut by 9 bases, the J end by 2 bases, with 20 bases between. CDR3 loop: CASNHSGQGTYEQYF. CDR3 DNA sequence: TGTGCCAGTAACCACTCAGGGCAAGGCACCTACGAGCAGTACTTC. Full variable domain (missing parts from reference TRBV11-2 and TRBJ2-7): EAGVAQSPRYKIIEKRQSVAFWCNPISGHATLYWYQQILGQGPKLLIQFQNNGVVDDSQLPKDRFSAERLKGVDSTLKIQPAKLEDSAVYLCASNHSGQGTYEQYFGPGTRLTVT.

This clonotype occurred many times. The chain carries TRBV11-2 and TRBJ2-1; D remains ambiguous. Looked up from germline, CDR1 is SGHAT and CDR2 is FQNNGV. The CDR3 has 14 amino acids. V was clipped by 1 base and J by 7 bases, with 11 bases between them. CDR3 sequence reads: CASSLVVLSNEQFF. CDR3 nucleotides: TGTGCCAGCAGCTTAGTAGTACTTTCAAATGAGCAGTTCTTC.

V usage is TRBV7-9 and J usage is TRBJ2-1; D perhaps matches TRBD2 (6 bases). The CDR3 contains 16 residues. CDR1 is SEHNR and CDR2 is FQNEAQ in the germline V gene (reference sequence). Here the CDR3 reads CGGSLRGTDHYNEQFF. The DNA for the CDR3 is TGTGGCGGCAGCTTGAGAGGGACTGACCACTACAATGAGCAGTTCTTC.